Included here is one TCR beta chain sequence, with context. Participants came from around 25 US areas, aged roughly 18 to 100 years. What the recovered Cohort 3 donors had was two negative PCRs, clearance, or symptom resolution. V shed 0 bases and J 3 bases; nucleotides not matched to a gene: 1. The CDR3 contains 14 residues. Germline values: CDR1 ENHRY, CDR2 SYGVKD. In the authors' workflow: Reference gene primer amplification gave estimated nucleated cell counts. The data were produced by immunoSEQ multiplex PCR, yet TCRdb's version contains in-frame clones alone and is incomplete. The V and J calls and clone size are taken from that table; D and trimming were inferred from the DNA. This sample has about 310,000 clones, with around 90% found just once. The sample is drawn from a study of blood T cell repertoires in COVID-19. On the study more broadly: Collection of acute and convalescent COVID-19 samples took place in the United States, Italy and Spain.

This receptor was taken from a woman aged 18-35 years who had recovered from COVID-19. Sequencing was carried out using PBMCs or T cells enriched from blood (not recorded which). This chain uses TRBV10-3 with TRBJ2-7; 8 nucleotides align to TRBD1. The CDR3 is CAISESDRGYEQYF. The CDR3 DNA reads TGTGCCATCAGTGAGTCCGACAGGGGCTACGAGCAGTACTTC.